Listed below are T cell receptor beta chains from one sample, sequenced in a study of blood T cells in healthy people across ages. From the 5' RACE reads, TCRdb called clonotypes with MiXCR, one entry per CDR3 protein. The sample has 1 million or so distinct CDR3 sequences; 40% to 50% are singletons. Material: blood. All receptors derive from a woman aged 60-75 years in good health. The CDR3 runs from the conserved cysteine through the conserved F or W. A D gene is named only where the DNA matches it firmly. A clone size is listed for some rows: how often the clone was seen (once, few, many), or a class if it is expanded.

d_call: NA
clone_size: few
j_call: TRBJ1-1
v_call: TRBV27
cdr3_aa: CASSLGRVMNTEAFF
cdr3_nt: TGTGCCAGCAGTTTGGGAAGGGTAATGAACACTGAAGCTTTCTTT

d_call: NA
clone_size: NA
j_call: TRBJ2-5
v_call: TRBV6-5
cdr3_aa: CASSYSSAYQETQYF
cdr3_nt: TGTGCCAGCAGTTACTCGTCCGCGTACCAAGAGACCCAGTACTTC

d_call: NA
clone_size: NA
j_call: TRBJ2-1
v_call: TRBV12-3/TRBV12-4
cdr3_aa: CASSPPSAGWDEQFF
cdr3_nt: TGTGCCAGCAGTCCCCCGTCTGCGGGATGGGATGAGCAGTTCTTC

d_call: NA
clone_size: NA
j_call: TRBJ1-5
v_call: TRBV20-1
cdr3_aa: CSASEGVNQPQHF
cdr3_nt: TGCAGTGCTAGTGAAGGCGTCAATCAGCCCCAGCATTTT

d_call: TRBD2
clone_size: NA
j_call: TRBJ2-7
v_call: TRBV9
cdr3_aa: CARSVAGLAGEQYF
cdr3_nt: TGTGCCCGCAGCGTAGCGGGACTAGCGGGCGAGCAGTACTTC

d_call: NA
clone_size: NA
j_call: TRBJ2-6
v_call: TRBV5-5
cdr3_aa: CASSFTRAYQDNVLTF
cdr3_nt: TGTGCCAGCAGCTTTACCCGGGCCTACCAAGACAACGTCCTGACTTTC

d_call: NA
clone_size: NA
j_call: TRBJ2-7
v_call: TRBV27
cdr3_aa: CASSLVAAPYEQYF
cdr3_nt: TGTGCCAGCAGTCTTGTTGCAGCCCCCTACGAGCAGTACTTC

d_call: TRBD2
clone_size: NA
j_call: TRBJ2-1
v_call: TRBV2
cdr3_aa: CASSPRREWEQFF
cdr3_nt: TGTGCCAGCAGCCCCAGGCGGGAGTGGGAGCAGTTCTTC

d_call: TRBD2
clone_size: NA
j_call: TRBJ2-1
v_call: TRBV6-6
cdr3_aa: CATRGGTIAQFF
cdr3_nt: TGTGCCACTCGGGGGGGGACAATTGCGCAGTTCTTC

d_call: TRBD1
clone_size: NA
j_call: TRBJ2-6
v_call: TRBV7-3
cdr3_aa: CASSLTRQGQFGTGANALTF
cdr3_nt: TGTGCCAGCAGCTTAACCAGACAGGGGCAGTTTGGTACTGGGGCCAACGCCCTGACTTTC

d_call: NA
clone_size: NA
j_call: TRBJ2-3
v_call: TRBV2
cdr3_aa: CASKADWASDTQYF
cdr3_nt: TGTGCCAGCAAAGCGGACTGGGCCTCAGATACGCAGTATTTT

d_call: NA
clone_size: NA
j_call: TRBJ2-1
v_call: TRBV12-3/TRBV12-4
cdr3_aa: CASSSPSGKSYNEQFF
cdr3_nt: TGTGCCAGCAGTTCCCCGAGCGGAAAGTCCTACAATGAGCAGTTCTTC

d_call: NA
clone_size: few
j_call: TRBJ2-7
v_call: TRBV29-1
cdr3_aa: CSVVSRRTYEQYF
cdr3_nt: TGCAGCGTTGTTTCTAGGAGGACCTACGAGCAGTACTTC

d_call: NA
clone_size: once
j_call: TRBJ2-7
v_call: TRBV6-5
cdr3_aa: CASSYTGSRGGHEQYF
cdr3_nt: TGTGCCAGCAGTTACACAGGCAGCAGGGGTGGCCACGAGCAGTACTTC

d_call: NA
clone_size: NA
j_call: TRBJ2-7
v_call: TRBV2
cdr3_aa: CASLDPLTSYEQYF
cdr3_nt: TGTGCCAGCTTAGACCCCCTAACCTCCTACGAGCAGTACTTC

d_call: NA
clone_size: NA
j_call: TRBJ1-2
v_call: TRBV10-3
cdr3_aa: CAISESGQMRGYTF
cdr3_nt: TGTGCCATCAGTGAATCCGGACAGATGCGAGGCTACACCTTC

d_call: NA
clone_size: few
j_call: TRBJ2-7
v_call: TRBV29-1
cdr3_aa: CSVDDGARYEQYF
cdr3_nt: TGCAGCGTGGATGACGGGGCCCGCTACGAGCAGTACTTC

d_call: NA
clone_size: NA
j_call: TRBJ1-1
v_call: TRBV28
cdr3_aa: CASSTLRGLNTEAFF
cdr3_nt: TGTGCCAGCAGTACGCTCAGGGGACTAAACACTGAAGCTTTCTTT

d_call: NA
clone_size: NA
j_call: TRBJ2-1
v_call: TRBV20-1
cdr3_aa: CSAQRGGSSYNEQFF
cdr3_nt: TGCAGTGCTCAACGAGGGGGAAGCTCCTACAATGAGCAGTTCTTC

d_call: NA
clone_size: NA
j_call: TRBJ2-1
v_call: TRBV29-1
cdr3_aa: CSVDRTPNEQFF
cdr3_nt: TGCAGCGTAGACCGGACACCCAACGAGCAGTTCTTC

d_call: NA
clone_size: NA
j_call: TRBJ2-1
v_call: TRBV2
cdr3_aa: CASSAAPPSYNEQFF
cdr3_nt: TGTGCCAGCAGTGCGGCGCCCCCCTCCTACAATGAGCAGTTCTTC

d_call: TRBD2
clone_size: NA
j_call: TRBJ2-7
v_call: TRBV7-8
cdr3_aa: CASSLDVGRGNSYEQYF
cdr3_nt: TGTGCCAGCAGCTTAGATGTCGGGCGGGGGAACTCCTACGAGCAGTACTTC